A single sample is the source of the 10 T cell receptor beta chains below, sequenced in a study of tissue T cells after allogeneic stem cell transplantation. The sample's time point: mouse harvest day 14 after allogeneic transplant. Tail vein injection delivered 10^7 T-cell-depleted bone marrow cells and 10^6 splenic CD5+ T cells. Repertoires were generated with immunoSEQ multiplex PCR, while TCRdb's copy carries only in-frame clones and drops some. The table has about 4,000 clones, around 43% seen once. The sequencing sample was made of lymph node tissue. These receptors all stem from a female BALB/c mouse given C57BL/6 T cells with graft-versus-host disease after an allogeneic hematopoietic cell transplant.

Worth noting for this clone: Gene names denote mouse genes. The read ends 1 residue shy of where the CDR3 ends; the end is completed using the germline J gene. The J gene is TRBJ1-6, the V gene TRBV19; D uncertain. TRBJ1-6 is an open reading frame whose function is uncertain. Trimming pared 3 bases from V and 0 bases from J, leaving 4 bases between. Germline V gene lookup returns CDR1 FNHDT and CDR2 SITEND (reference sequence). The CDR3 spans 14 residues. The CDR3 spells CASSTLSYNSPLYF. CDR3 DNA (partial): TGTGCCAGCAGTACGCTTTCCTATAATTCGCCCCTCTAC.

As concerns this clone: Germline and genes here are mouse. The sequenced part of the CDR3 DNA is TGTGCCAGCAGCTGGGACACCACAGAAGTCTTC. Translating it yields CASSWDTTEVF. The whole CDR3 sequence reads CASSWDTTEVFF. The chain is built from TRBV26 and TRBJ1-1, with D possibly TRBD1 on 6 matching bases. The read comes to an end 1 residue before the CDR3 does, leaving the germline J gene to fill in the end. There are 12 residues in the CDR3. CDR1 and CDR2 (germline): KGHPV, FQNQEV (reference sequence). Deletions cut 6 bases from V and 4 bases from J, with 9 bases between.

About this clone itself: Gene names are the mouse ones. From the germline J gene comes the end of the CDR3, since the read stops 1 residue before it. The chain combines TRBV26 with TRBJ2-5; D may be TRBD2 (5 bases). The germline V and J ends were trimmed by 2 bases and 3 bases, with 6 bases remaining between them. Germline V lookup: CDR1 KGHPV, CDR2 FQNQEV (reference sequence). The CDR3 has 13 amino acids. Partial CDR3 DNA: TGTGCCAGCAGTCTGGCTGGGCAAGACACCCAGTAC. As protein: CASSLAGQDTQY. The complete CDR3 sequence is CASSLAGQDTQYF.

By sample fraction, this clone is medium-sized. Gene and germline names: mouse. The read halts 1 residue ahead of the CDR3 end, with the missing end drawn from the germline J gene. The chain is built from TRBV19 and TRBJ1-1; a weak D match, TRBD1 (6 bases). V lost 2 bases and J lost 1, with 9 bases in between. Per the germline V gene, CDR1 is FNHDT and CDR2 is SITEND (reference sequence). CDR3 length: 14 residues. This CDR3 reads CASSIEDRNTEVFF. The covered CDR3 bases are TGTGCCAGCAGTATCGAGGACAGAAACACAGAAGTCTTC.

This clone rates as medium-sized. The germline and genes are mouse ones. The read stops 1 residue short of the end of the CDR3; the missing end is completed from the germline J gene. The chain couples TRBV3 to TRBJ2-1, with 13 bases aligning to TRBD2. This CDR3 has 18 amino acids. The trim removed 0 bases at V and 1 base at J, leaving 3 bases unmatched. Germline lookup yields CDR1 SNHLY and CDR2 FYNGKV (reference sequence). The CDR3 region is CASSLAGTGGGNYAEQFF. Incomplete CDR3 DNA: TGTGCCAGCAGCTTAGCGGGGACTGGGGGGGGAAACTATGCTGAGCAGTTC.

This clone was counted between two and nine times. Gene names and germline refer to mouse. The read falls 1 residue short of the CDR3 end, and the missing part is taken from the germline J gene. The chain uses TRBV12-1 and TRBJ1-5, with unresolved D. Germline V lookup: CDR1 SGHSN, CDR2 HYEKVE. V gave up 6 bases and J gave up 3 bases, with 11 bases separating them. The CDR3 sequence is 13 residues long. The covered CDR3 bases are TGTGCCAGCAGCTCAACAGTCAACCAGGCTCCGCTT. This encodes CASSSTVNQAPL. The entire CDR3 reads CASSSTVNQAPLF.

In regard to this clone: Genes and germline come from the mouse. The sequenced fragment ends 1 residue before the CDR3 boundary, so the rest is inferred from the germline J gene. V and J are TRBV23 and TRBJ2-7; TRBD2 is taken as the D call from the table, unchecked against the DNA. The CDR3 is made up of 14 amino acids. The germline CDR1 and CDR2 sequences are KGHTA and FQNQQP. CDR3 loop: CSSSQGTGGYEQYF. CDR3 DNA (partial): TGCTCCAGCAGTCAAGGGACTGGGGGCTATGAACAGTAC.

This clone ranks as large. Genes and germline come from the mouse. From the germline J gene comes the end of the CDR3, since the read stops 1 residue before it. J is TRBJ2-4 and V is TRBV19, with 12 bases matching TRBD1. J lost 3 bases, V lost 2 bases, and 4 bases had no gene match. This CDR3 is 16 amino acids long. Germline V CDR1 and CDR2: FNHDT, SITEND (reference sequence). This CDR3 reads CASSIGTGGLQNTLYF. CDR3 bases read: TGTGCCAGCAGTATTGGGACAGGGGGCTTGCAAAACACCTTGTAC.

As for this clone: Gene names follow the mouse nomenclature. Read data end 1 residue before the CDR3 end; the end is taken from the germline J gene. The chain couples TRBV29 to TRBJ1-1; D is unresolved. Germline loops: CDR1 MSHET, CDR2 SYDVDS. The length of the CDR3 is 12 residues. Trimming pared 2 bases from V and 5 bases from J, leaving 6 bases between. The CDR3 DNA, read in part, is TGTGCTAGCAGTTTACGGCAAACAGAAGTCTTC. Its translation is CASSLRQTEVF. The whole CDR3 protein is CASSLRQTEVFF.

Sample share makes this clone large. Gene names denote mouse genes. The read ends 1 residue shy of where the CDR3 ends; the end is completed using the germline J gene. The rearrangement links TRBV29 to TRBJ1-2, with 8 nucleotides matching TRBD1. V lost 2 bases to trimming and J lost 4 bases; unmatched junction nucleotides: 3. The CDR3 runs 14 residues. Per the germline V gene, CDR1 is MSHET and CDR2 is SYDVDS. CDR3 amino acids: CASSLGTGGSDYTF. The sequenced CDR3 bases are TGTGCTAGCAGTTTAGGGACAGGTGGCTCCGACTACACC.